Following are 27 T cell receptor beta chains from one sample sequenced in a study of vaccination effects on CD4 cells after COVID-19. No antigen has been identified for these receptors. Sequenced by immunoSEQ multiplex PCR; TCRdb stores in-frame clones only, minus some. Of some 63,000 clones detected, about 72% appear once; the ten largest clones hold under 30%. It was after around 10 days of culture that CD4+ T cells were isolated. The starting material was CD4+ T cells from PBMCs cultured without peptide, obtained before COVID-19 vaccination. Receptors were obtained from a human donor who had a prior SARS-CoV-2 infection.

This chain links TRBV11-2 with TRBJ2-1, with 10 nucleotides matching TRBD2. This CDR3 comprises 15 residues. CDR1 and CDR2 (germline): SGHAT, FQNNGV. After removal of 3 bases from V and 4 bases from J, the junction contained 3 bases not matched to a gene. The CDR3 sequence: CASSFLAGVYNEQFF. The CDR3 DNA is TGTGCCAGCAGCTTCCTAGCGGGAGTTTACAATGAGCAGTTCTTC.

This clone was counted between two and nine times. This chain links TRBV18 with TRBJ2-1; 9 bases are shared with TRBD2. The CDR3 consists of 15 residues. The trim removed 6 bases at V and 6 bases at J, leaving 9 bases unmatched. Per the germline V gene, CDR1 is KGHSH and CDR2 is LQKENI. CDR3 in amino acids: CASSISAGGGNEQFF. The CDR3 DNA reads TGTGCCAGCTCTATTTCAGCGGGAGGAGGCAATGAGCAGTTCTTC.

The J gene is TRBJ2-3, the V gene TRBV15; TRBD1 matches 8 bases. Germline V gives CDR1 LNHNV, CDR2 YYDKDF (reference sequence). This CDR3 has 15 amino acids. Unmatched junction bases numbered 4, after V lost 5 bases and J lost 0 bases. As DNA, the CDR3 is TGTGCCACCAGCGTGGGACAGGTGAGCACAGATACGCAGTATTTT. Amino acid sequence: CATSVGQVSTDTQYF.

This rearrangement joins TRBV7-8 to TRBJ2-5; 12 nucleotides agree with TRBD2. J gave up 2 bases and V 3 bases, and 10 bases lay outside the gene matches. CDR3 length: 18 residues. Germline V CDR1 and CDR2: SGHVS, FQNEAQ. CDR3 residues: CASSLGLLAGGGQETQYF. The CDR3 nucleotides are TGTGCCAGCAGCTTGGGATTACTAGCGGGAGGTGGGCAAGAGACCCAGTACTTC.

This clone was counted between two and nine times. This chain connects TRBV7-9 to TRBJ2-1; D gene ambiguous. The V and J ends lost 5 bases and 10 bases respectively, with 15 bases between them. CDR3 length equals 13 residues. Germline CDR1 reads SEHNR; CDR2 reads FQNEAQ (reference sequence). Here the CDR3 DNA reads TGTGCCAGCAGCCCCTTGAACTCAGACGAGCAGTTCTTC. It specifies CASSPLNSDEQFF.

Of note for this clone: Its ends do not fully match the called genes, so a read error is possible. The rearrangement links TRBV11-2 to TRBJ1-5, with D unclear. The germline gives CDR1 SGHAT, CDR2 FQNNGV. The CDR3 loop spans 14 amino acids. The CDR3 nucleotides are TGTGCCAGCAGCCTAGACGGCGGCGATCAGCCCCAGCATTTT. It encodes CASSLDGGDQPQHF.

The chain has TRBV7-9 and TRBJ2-3; D remains ambiguous. The CDR3 sequence is 14 residues long. Looked up from germline, CDR1 is SEHNR and CDR2 is FQNEAQ (reference sequence). Trimming removed 1 base at V and 8 bases at J, with 13 bases between. In DNA, the CDR3 is TGTGCCAGCAGCTTAGTTCTGGCTACGGTTACGCAGTATTTT. Its translation: CASSLVLATVTQYF.

This chain connects TRBV28 to TRBJ2-3, with D possibly being TRBD2 (6 bases). This CDR3 comprises 14 residues. V lost 2 bases and J 9 bases, leaving 15 bases between the germline ends. Per germline, CDR1 MDHEN and CDR2 SYDVKM. The CDR3 is CASSLGGAGVTQYF. CDR3 coding DNA: TGTGCCAGCAGTTTAGGAGGGGCTGGGGTGACGCAGTATTTT.

The chain uses TRBV27 and TRBJ2-1; 12 bases line up with TRBD2. This CDR3 has 15 amino acids. Germline V CDR1 and CDR2: MNHEY, SMNVEV (reference sequence). Germline trimming cut 2 bases from V and 8 bases from J; bases unmatched to any gene: 4. The CDR3: CASSLELAGGYEQFF. CDR3 nucleotides: TGTGCCAGCAGTTTAGAGCTAGCGGGAGGGTATGAGCAGTTCTTC.

The rearrangement uses TRBV15 and TRBJ2-5; perhaps TRBD1 as D (5 bases). In germline, CDR1 is LNHNV, CDR2 YYDKDF (reference sequence). The ends were cut back, 5 bases at V and 5 bases at J, with 12 bases in the middle. This CDR3 comprises 13 residues. The CDR3 loop reads CATSQGLVETQYF. The CDR3 region has the DNA TGTGCCACCAGCCAGGGATTGGTTGAGACCCAGTACTTC.

The genes are TRBV24-1 and TRBJ2-1, with 8 bases that match TRBD2. After removal of 5 bases from V and 7 bases from J, the junction contained 9 bases not matched to a gene. Germline loops: CDR1 KGHDR, CDR2 SFDVKD. The CDR3 sequence is 15 residues long. Here the CDR3 reads CATSATGGPVNEQFF. The CDR3 DNA sequence: TGTGCCACCAGTGCCACGGGGGGGCCCGTGAATGAGCAGTTCTTC.

The chain employs TRBV4-1 and TRBJ1-2; 7 bases align to TRBD1. The J segment lost 4 bases and the V segment lost 2 bases, leaving 4 bases of the junction unmatched. Germline-derived CDR1 and CDR2 are MGHRA and YSYEKL. This CDR3 region has 14 residues. The CDR3 spells CASSQTTGTYGYTF. The CDR3, as DNA: TGCGCCAGCAGCCAAACGACAGGGACCTATGGCTACACCTTC.

This sequence joins TRBV7-9 and TRBJ1-1; the match to TRBD1 covers 8 bases. The germline gives CDR1 SEHNR, CDR2 FQNEAQ (reference sequence). This CDR3 contains 15 residues. Germline trimming cut 1 base from V and 4 bases from J; bases unmatched to any gene: 5. The CDR3: CASSLVPGGGTEAFF. The DNA for the CDR3 is TGTGCCAGCAGCTTAGTTCCAGGGGGCGGCACTGAAGCTTTCTTT.

The rearrangement joins TRBV2 to TRBJ1-4; D not certain. The CDR3 is 14 amino acids. V was cut by 4 bases and J by 8 bases, with 14 bases left in between. Germline V lookup: CDR1 SNHLY, CDR2 FYNNEI. In DNA, the CDR3 is TGTGCCAGCAGTGTGCGGGTTTTGGTCGAAAAACTGTTTTTT. Amino acid sequence: CASSVRVLVEKLFF.

This clone came up once. The gene calls are TRBV30 and TRBJ1-5; D call uncertain. The CDR3 is 13 residues long. Germline CDR1 is GTSNPN and CDR2 is SVGIG (reference sequence). V shed 2 bases and J shed 2 bases, with 7 bases lying between them. CDR3: CAWSPNGNQPQHF. The CDR3 DNA reads TGTGCCTGGAGTCCGAACGGCAATCAGCCCCAGCATTTT.

The V and J genes are TRBV5-1 and TRBJ2-2, with unresolved D. V was pared by 0 bases and J by 4 bases, with 7 bases between. There are 14 residues in the CDR3. Germline-derived CDR1 and CDR2 are SGHRS and YFSETQ. CDR3 sequence reads: CASSLVPRTGELFF. In DNA form, the CDR3 reads TGCGCCAGCAGCTTGGTGCCGCGCACCGGGGAGCTGTTTTTT.

The rearrangement links TRBV6-2 or TRBV6-3 to TRBJ2-3; D not resolved. CDR3 length: 15 residues. Looked up from germline, CDR1 is MNHEY and CDR2 is SVGEGT. Trimming shortened V by 2 bases and J by 2 bases, and 11 bases separated the two germline ends. The CDR3 protein is CASSYGILITDTQYF. CDR3 nucleotide sequence: TGTGCCAGCAGTTACGGAATCCTGATCACAGATACGCAGTATTTT.

Only one count was recorded for this clone. This chain joins TRBV10-3 and TRBJ2-3, with D unresolved. The CDR3 runs 15 residues. V was cut by 0 bases and J by 0 bases, with 7 bases left in between. Germline V gives CDR1 ENHRY, CDR2 SYGVKD. CDR3 sequence reads: CAISESQRSTDTQYF. CDR3 bases: TGTGCCATCAGTGAGTCGCAGCGCAGCACAGATACGCAGTATTTT.

CDR3 loop: CASAVGGGRGANVLTF. For the CDR3, the DNA is TGTGCTAGTGCCGTTGGGGGGGGGCGCGGGGCCAACGTCCTGACTTTC. The rearrangement joins TRBV12-5 to TRBJ2-6; a weak D match, TRBD2 (7 bases). Germline lookup yields CDR1 LGHNT and CDR2 FRNRAP. V was shortened by 7 bases and J by 4 bases, with 17 bases between the two germline ends. The CDR3 extends over 16 amino acids.

V is TRBV5-5 and J is TRBJ2-1; no clear D gene. The CDR3 extends over 12 amino acids. Germline V gene lookup returns CDR1 SGHKS and CDR2 YYEKEE (reference sequence). The ends were cut back, 4 bases at V and 14 bases at J, with 16 bases in the middle. The CDR3 reads CASSPAPRVKFF. The DNA for the CDR3 is TGTGCCAGCAGCCCAGCCCCGAGAGTGAAGTTCTTC.

The chain recombines TRBV18 with TRBJ1-2, with TRBD1 identical over 7 bases. The V segment lost 3 bases and the J segment 2 bases; nucleotides outside the gene matches: 6. The germline V gene has CDR1 KGHSH and CDR2 LQKENI. CDR3 length equals 15 residues. The CDR3 DNA follows: TGTGCCAGCTCACCTTCGAGGGGGCAAAACTATGGCTACACCTTC. Translation gives CASSPSRGQNYGYTF.

The chain carries TRBV13 and TRBJ2-7, with 9 positions matching TRBD1. V was pared by 3 bases and J by 3 bases, with 3 bases of the junction left unmatched. This CDR3 comprises 14 residues. Per the germline V gene, CDR1 is PRHDT and CDR2 is FYEKMQ (reference sequence). The CDR3 DNA reads as TGTGCCAGCAGCTTGGGACAGGGAGTCTACGAGCAGTACTTC. This gives the protein CASSLGQGVYEQYF. The variable domain in full, completed from reference TRBV13 and TRBJ2-7, reads AAGVIQSPRHLIKEKRETATLKCYPIPRHDTVYWYQQGPGQDPQFLISFYEKMQSDKGSIPDRFSAQQFSDYHSELNMSSLELGDSALYFCASSLGQGVYEQYFGPGTRLTVT.

A single count supports this clone. The chain has TRBV7-9 and TRBJ2-1; no reliable D call. Deletions cut 7 bases from V and 10 bases from J, with 17 bases between. CDR1 is SEHNR, CDR2 FQNEAQ, per germline (reference sequence). The CDR3 length is 13 residues. The CDR3 nucleotides read TGTGCCAGCACCTCGTATAGCTTTGGGGAGCAGTTCTTC. Its protein is CASTSYSFGEQFF.

The chain links TRBV24-1 to TRBJ2-3; D ambiguous. Trimming took off 2 bases at V and 4 bases at J, with 0 bases between the two ends. This CDR3 region has 11 residues. In germline, CDR1 is KGHDR, CDR2 SFDVKD. Here the CDR3 reads CATSDSDTQYF. For the CDR3, the DNA is TGTGCCACCAGTGATTCAGATACGCAGTATTTT.

V usage is TRBV18 and J usage is TRBJ2-3; TRBD2 agrees at 7 bases. The V segment lost 1 base and the J segment 2 bases; nucleotides outside the gene matches: 15. The length of the CDR3 is 19 residues. The V gene's germline CDR1 is KGHSH and CDR2 LQKENI. The CDR3 nucleotides read TGTGCCAGCTCACCACTTCGCTCAATAGAGCGGGATTCCACAGATACGCAGTATTTT. It specifies CASSPLRSIERDSTDTQYF.

The chain is built from TRBV9 and TRBJ1-2, with D hard to call. V was shortened by 1 base and J by 4 bases, with 11 bases between the two germline ends. The CDR3 has 14 residues. Per germline, CDR1 SGDLS and CDR2 YYNGEE. The CDR3 protein is CASSVTSSPYGYTF. CDR3 bases: TGTGCCAGCAGCGTAACGTCGTCCCCCTATGGCTACACCTTC. The variable domain in full, with the rest retrieved from reference TRBV9 and TRBJ1-2, is DSGVTQTPKHLITATGQRVTLRCSPRSGDLSVYWYQQSLDQGLQFLIQYYNGEERAKGNILERFSAQQFPDLHSELNLSSLELGDSALYFCASSVTSSPYGYTFGSGTRLTVV.

The chain links TRBV18 to TRBJ2-7; 9 bases match TRBD2. Looked up from germline, CDR1 is KGHSH and CDR2 is LQKENI. The ends lost 6 bases at V and 6 bases at J; junction bases unmatched: 6. The length of the CDR3 is 13 residues. CDR3 coding DNA: TGTGCCAGCTCCGGACTAGCGCCCCTCGAGCAGTACTTC. Translating gives CASSGLAPLEQYF. Full variable domain (missing parts from reference TRBV18 and TRBJ2-7): NAGVMQNPRHLVRRRGQEARLRCSPMKGHSHVYWYRQLPEEGLKFMVYLQKENIIDESGMPKERFSAEFPKEGPSILRIQQVVRGDSAAYFCASSGLAPLEQYFGPGTRLTVT.